The 26 T cell receptor beta chains below were found in one sample sequenced in a study of blood T cell repertoires in COVID-19. This table comes from immunoSEQ multiplex PCR, and its TCRdb copy is limited to in-frame clones, with some not included. The sample has about 160,000 clones, roughly 74% seen once. The sample comprised peripheral blood. These receptors all stem from a woman older than 75 with acute or convalescent COVID-19.

The chain has TRBV4-2 and TRBJ1-2, with unresolved D. Germline V gives CDR1 LGHNA, CDR2 YNFKEQ. This CDR3 is built from 16 residues. V shed 1 base and J shed 7 bases, with 19 bases lying between them. CDR3 coding DNA: TGTGCCAGCAGCCAAGCGGACGGGGAGGGTGGGTCTGGCTACACCTTC. It specifies CASSQADGEGGSGYTF.

The V and J genes are TRBV28 and TRBJ2-7; 8 nucleotides line up with TRBD2. Germline CDR1 and CDR2: MDHEN and SYDVKM. V dropped 10 bases and J dropped 7; count of bases not matched to a gene: 12. CDR3 length: 13 amino acids. CDR3 DNA sequence: TGTGCCACTCTTGCCACTAGCGGCCTAGAGCAGTACTTC. The encoded protein is CATLATSGLEQYF.

The table lists this clone with a few counts. The chain recombines TRBV30 with TRBJ1-1, with D uncertain. The germline V gene encodes CDR1 GTSNPN and CDR2 SVGIG (reference sequence). CDR3 length equals 13 residues. This CDR3 reads CGGGRLLGTEAFF. The DNA for the CDR3 is TGTGGCGGAGGTCGATTACTTGGGACTGAAGCTTTCTTT.

This clone has more than one count but fewer than ten. The chain combines TRBV7-2 with TRBJ2-1, with D perhaps matching TRBD1 (6 bases). The CDR3 has 15 residues. V lost 4 bases and J 6 bases, leaving 16 bases between the germline ends. Germline CDR1 SGHTA, CDR2 FQGNSA. The CDR3, as DNA: TGTGCCAGCAGCTCCGGACAGCTTTTCATCAATGAGCAGTTCTTC. Translating it yields CASSSGQLFINEQFF.

The chain joins TRBV28 to TRBJ1-2, with a tentative D call TRBD1 (6 bases). The germline gives CDR1 MDHEN, CDR2 SYDVKM. This CDR3 region has 13 residues. V lost 2 bases to trimming and J lost 8 bases, with 12 bases between them. The chain's CDR3 is CASSLLRGQGYTF. CDR3 in DNA: TGTGCCAGCAGTTTACTACGAGGACAGGGCTACACCTTC.

J is TRBJ1-6 and V is TRBV5-4; D is perhaps TRBD1 (6 bases). Trimming removed 4 bases at V and 10 bases at J, with 18 bases between. The CDR3 is 15 residues long. Germline V lookup: CDR1 SGHNT, CDR2 YYREEE (reference sequence). In DNA form, the CDR3 reads TGTGCCAGCAGCCTGAGGACAGTAGGAGGCTCACCCCTCCACTTT. Its translation: CASSLRTVGGSPLHF.

This clone was counted only a few times. The gene calls are TRBV30 and TRBJ1-5, with 9 bases lining up with TRBD1. Germline V gives CDR1 GTSNPN, CDR2 SVGIG (reference sequence). Trimming took 2 bases from V and 5 from J; bases not matched to a gene: 13. The CDR3 runs to 17 residues. The CDR3 DNA follows: TGTGCCTGGAGTTTGGGACAGGGTCGGGGGTTCGATCAGCCCCAGCATTTT. Translating gives CAWSLGQGRGFDQPQHF.

The V call is TRBV4-1, the J call TRBJ1-2; D is undetermined. V was cut by 1 base and J by 1 base, with 7 bases left in between. This CDR3 has 14 amino acids. Germline V CDR1 and CDR2: MGHRA, YSYEKL. The CDR3 sequence: CASSQGRDNYGYTF. The CDR3 coding sequence is TGCGCCAGCAGCCAAGGGAGGGATAACTATGGCTACACCTTC.

This chain joins TRBV19 and TRBJ1-1, with D possibly being TRBD1 (5 bases). Trimming pared 7 bases from V and 1 base from J, leaving 19 bases between. CDR1 and CDR2 from the germline V gene are LNHDA and SQIVND (reference sequence). The CDR3 sequence is 16 residues long. CDR3 DNA: TGTGCCAGTACCGGGGGGGTCGGGGGTTGGAACACTGAAGCTTTCTTT. Protein sequence: CASTGGVGGWNTEAFF.

This rearrangement joins TRBV10-1 to TRBJ2-5, with TRBD2 matching over 15 bases. The CDR3 sequence is 15 residues long. Per the germline V gene, CDR1 is WNHNN and CDR2 is SYGVQD (reference sequence). The J segment lost 4 bases and the V segment lost 5 bases, leaving 2 bases of the junction unmatched. CDR3 in DNA: TGCGCCAGCAGTAAGGGACTAGCGGGAGGAGAGACCCAGTACTTC. Residues: CASSKGLAGGETQYF.

This clone was detected only a few times. V is TRBV6-2 or TRBV6-3 and J is TRBJ2-7; possible D gene TRBD1, 6 bases. V was clipped by 3 bases and J by 3 bases, with 21 bases between them. Germline CDR1 MNHEY, CDR2 SVGEGT. CDR3 length: 17 amino acids. The CDR3 reads CASSYGGGDTGLYEQYF. The CDR3 region has the DNA TGTGCCAGCAGTTATGGTGGTGGGGACACCGGTCTCTACGAGCAGTACTTC.

This chain uses TRBV14 with TRBJ2-7; 11 bases match TRBD1. The V gene end was trimmed by 5 bases and the J gene end by 7 bases; junction bases not matched to a gene: 10. The CDR3 totals 15 residues. Per germline, CDR1 SGHDN and CDR2 FVKESK. The CDR3 DNA follows: TGTGCCAGCAGCAAAACGCGGGGACAGGGGGGAGAGCAGTACTTC. Encoded protein: CASSKTRGQGGEQYF.

This clone was seen only a few times. The chain employs TRBV27 and TRBJ2-7; TRBD1 agrees at 8 bases. V was pared by 4 bases and J by 7 bases, with 6 bases of the junction left unmatched. The CDR3 runs to 13 residues. Per germline, CDR1 MNHEY and CDR2 SMNVEV (reference sequence). CDR3 sequence (DNA): TGTGCCAGCAGTTGGCCAGGGGGCCTGGAGCAGTACTTC. Residues: CASSWPGGLEQYF.

This clone was detected a few times. J is TRBJ2-1 and V is TRBV30, with D unclear. CDR1 GTSNPN and CDR2 SVGIG come from the germline V gene (reference sequence). Trimming took 0 bases from V and 7 from J, leaving 4 bases between them. The CDR3 has 11 residues. In DNA, the CDR3 is TGTGCCTGGAGTGTACAAAATGAGCAGTTCTTC. This gives the protein CAWSVQNEQFF.

This chain connects TRBV5-4 to TRBJ2-5; D is uncertain. V was clipped by 0 bases and J by 1 base, with 4 bases between them. Germline CDR1 is SGHNT and CDR2 is YYREEE (reference sequence). CDR3 length equals 13 residues. Written as DNA, the CDR3 is TGTGCCAGCAGCTTGGCAGTCCAAGAGACCCAGTACTTC. Translating it yields CASSLAVQETQYF.

This chain uses TRBV29-1 with TRBJ1-5; TRBD1 agrees at 7 bases. Germline trimming cut 4 bases from V and 0 bases from J; bases unmatched to any gene: 6. The CDR3 is 15 amino acids. Germline V lookup: CDR1 SQVTM, CDR2 ANQGSEA. CDR3 DNA: TGCAGCGTTGCTGACAGGGATCATAGCAATCAGCCCCAGCATTTT. Protein sequence: CSVADRDHSNQPQHF.

This sequence joins TRBV28 and TRBJ1-5; possible D gene TRBD1, 6 bases. V was shortened by 3 bases and J by 4 bases, with 22 bases between the two germline ends. The CDR3 is 18 amino acids. Germline V lookup: CDR1 MDHEN, CDR2 SYDVKM. The DNA of the CDR3 is TGTGCCAGCAGTTTTAGTAGAGGGATGAGGGGGTGGAATCAGCCCCAGCATTTT. Protein: CASSFSRGMRGWNQPQHF.

This clone was seen more than once but under ten times. The chain uses TRBV19 and TRBJ2-7; D perhaps matches TRBD2 (5 bases). The CDR3 loop spans 14 amino acids. CDR1 and CDR2 from the germline V gene are LNHDA and SQIVND (reference sequence). With 6 bases removed from V and 4 bases from J, the gap between germline ends came to 16 bases. CDR3 nucleotides: TGTGCCAGTAGCAATAGCGATGTACGTTACGAGCAGTACTTC. The encoded protein is CASSNSDVRYEQYF.

This chain uses TRBV5-1 with TRBJ1-4; D possibly corresponds to TRBD1 (5 bases). The CDR3 loop spans 12 amino acids. CDR1 is SGHRS, CDR2 YFSETQ, per germline. V was cut by 4 bases and J by 6 bases, with 7 bases left in between. CDR3 protein: CASSRDYEKLFF. CDR3 DNA: TGCGCCAGCAGCCGGGACTATGAAAAACTGTTTTTT.

Only a few counts were recorded for this clone. This sequence joins TRBV19 and TRBJ1-3, with D perhaps matching TRBD1 (6 bases). The CDR3 is 18 residues long. The germline V gene encodes CDR1 LNHDA and CDR2 SQIVND (reference sequence). V lost 5 bases, J lost 0 bases, and 20 bases lay in between. The CDR3, as DNA: TGTGCCAGTAGTGGGCAAAACAGGGTACAAAGCTCTGGAAACACCATATATTTT. This sequence encodes CASSGQNRVQSSGNTIYF.

CDR3 loop: CASSLTSGNFEQFF. CDR3 DNA: TGTGCCAGCAGCTTGACTAGCGGCAATTTTGAGCAGTTCTTC. The V call is TRBV7-2, the J call TRBJ2-1, with TRBD2 matching 9 bases. V shed 3 bases and J 9 bases; nucleotides not matched to a gene: 6. Germline CDR1 is SGHTA and CDR2 is FQGNSA. This CDR3 is built from 14 residues.

The J gene is TRBJ2-1, the V gene TRBV24-1, with 8 bases matching TRBD1. Germline trimming cut 5 bases from V and 4 bases from J; bases unmatched to any gene: 12. From germline, CDR1 is KGHDR and CDR2 SFDVKD. The CDR3 contains 17 residues. CDR3 amino acids: CATSVTPGTGRYNEQFF. The CDR3 region has the DNA TGTGCCACCAGTGTTACCCCCGGGACAGGTCGATACAATGAGCAGTTCTTC.

This sequence joins TRBV18 and TRBJ1-1; possibly TRBD1 for D (5 bases). Germline V CDR1 and CDR2: KGHSH, LQKENI. The CDR3 is made up of 13 amino acids. V was shortened by 1 base and J by 6 bases, with 9 bases between the two germline ends. The DNA for the CDR3 is TGTGCCAGCTCACCACTAAAAGGGGCTGAAGCTTTCTTT. Encoded protein: CASSPLKGAEAFF.

The chain has TRBV19 and TRBJ2-7; TRBD1 agrees at 9 bases. Germline CDR1 reads LNHDA; CDR2 reads SQIVND (reference sequence). This CDR3 is built from 17 residues. The trim removed 1 base at V and 2 bases at J, leaving 9 bases unmatched. The chain's CDR3 is CASSIGPPGQGPYEQYF. In DNA, the CDR3 is TGTGCCAGTAGTATAGGCCCACCGGGACAGGGACCCTACGAGCAGTACTTC.

This clone showed up just once. This chain uses TRBV24-1 with TRBJ1-5, with 7 bases fitting TRBD1. Unmatched junction bases numbered 5, after V lost 4 bases and J lost 6 bases. CDR1 is KGHDR, CDR2 SFDVKD, per germline. The CDR3 totals 14 residues. CDR3 sequence reads: CATSDRGVGQPQHF. The CDR3 region has the DNA TGTGCCACCAGTGACAGGGGGGTTGGTCAGCCCCAGCATTTT.

This sequence joins TRBV5-4 and TRBJ2-7; D is undetermined. From germline, CDR1 is SGHNT and CDR2 YYREEE (reference sequence). Trimming took off 4 bases at V and 7 bases at J, with 15 bases between the two ends. The CDR3 sequence is 13 residues long. The CDR3 nucleotides read TGTGCCAGCAGCCCAGACCCACAGTGGGAGCAGTACTTC. This translates into CASSPDPQWEQYF.